This is a list of T cell receptor beta chains from one sample in a study of T cell responses to AZD1222 COVID-19 vaccine. The data were produced by immunoSEQ multiplex PCR, yet TCRdb's version contains in-frame clones alone and is incomplete. The sample contains approximately 110,000 clones, over 85% of which appear only once. The source material was peripheral blood, sampled on day 0 of AZD1222 vaccination. These receptors came from an adult in good health. CDR3s include the opening cysteine and the closing phenylalanine or tryptophan. The D gene is left open where the match is weak. Expanded clones get a size class; other rows say once, few or many, or leave the size out.

clone_size | j_call | v_call | d_call | cdr3_aa | cdr3_nt
NA | TRBJ1-2 | TRBV6-2/TRBV6-3 | TRBD1 | CASSIQGVNYGYTF | TGTGCCAGCAGTATTCAGGGGGTAAACTATGGCTACACCTTC
NA | TRBJ1-4 | TRBV3-1/TRBV3-2 | TRBD1 | CASSKGQGSEKLFF | TGTGCCAGCAGCAAGGGACAGGGCAGTGAAAAACTGTTTTTT
NA | TRBJ1-2 | TRBV6-1 | NA | CASSEGRLGYGYTF | TGTGCCAGCAGTGAAGGTAGACTGGGCTATGGCTACACCTTC
NA | TRBJ2-5 | TRBV6-6 | TRBD2 | CASKSQPGTSGFTQYF | TGTGCCAGCAAGTCCCAGCCCGGGACTAGCGGCTTCACCCAGTACTTC
NA | TRBJ1-2 | TRBV24-1 | NA | CATSDPDRNYGYTF | TGTGCCACCAGTGACCCCGACAGGAACTATGGCTACACCTTC
NA | TRBJ2-5 | TRBV9 | NA | CASSAINLQSGTQYF | TGTGCCAGCAGCGCGATCAACCTACAATCGGGTACCCAGTACTTC
NA | TRBJ1-1 | TRBV19 | NA | CASTRFGTEAFF | TGTGCCAGTACGAGGTTTGGCACTGAAGCTTTCTTT
NA | TRBJ2-5 | TRBV6-5 | TRBD1 | CATGQDPQETQYF | TGTGCCACTGGACAGGACCCGCAAGAGACCCAGTACTTC
once | TRBJ2-7 | TRBV11-3 | NA | CASSLVRRDSSSYEQYF | TGTGCCAGCAGCTTAGTTAGGCGGGACTCAAGCTCCTACGAGCAGTACTTC
NA | TRBJ2-7 | TRBV19 | TRBD2 | CASSTSGTSGTYEQYF | TGTGCCAGTAGTACATCCGGGACTAGCGGCACCTACGAGCAGTACTTC